This record covers a single TCR beta chain. Its antigen is undetermined. These data are taken from a study of post-analysis software for immune sequencing data. Each TCR beta cDNA library carried unique molecular identifiers. Each CDR3 protein gets one entry after TCRdb re-called the PCR reads with MiXCR. The sample records 450,000 to 650,000 distinct CDR3 sequences, 44% being singletons. The CDR3 extends over 15 amino acids. Trimming removed 2 bases from V and 9 bases from J, with 14 bases in between. Findings and caveats of the study: F measure showed strong co-clustering of same-batch samples. Roughly 5 TRBV segments (TRBV5-6, TRBV5-1 and TRBV20-1 among them) occurred more frequently in patients than in controls.

The clonotype comes from a girl aged 5-17 years with multiple sclerosis. Sequenced input: blood. The V gene is TRBV12-3 or TRBV12-4, the J gene TRBJ1-6, with TRBD1 as a possible D gene (5 bases). Written as DNA, the CDR3 is TGTGCCAGCAGTTTATCGGGCCAGGGAGTTTCACCCCTCCACTTT. Its protein is CASSLSGQGVSPLHF.